The 20 T cell receptor beta chains in this list originate from one sample, sequenced in a study of blood T cell repertoires in COVID-19. The repertoire was sequenced with immunoSEQ multiplex PCR; TCRdb's copy has only in-frame clones and lacks some. Seen here are roughly 220,000 clones, approximately 86% observed once, and the top ten hold 3.8%. The sample consisted of PBMCs or T cells enriched from blood (not recorded which). The receptors come from a woman in her forties with acute COVID-19.

This chain uses TRBV21-1 with TRBJ2-3; TRBD2, the table's D call, lacks a check against the DNA. TRBV21-1 is listed as a pseudogene. This CDR3 spans 18 amino acids. CDR3 bases: TGTGCCAGCAGCAAAGGGGGGACTAGCGGGAGGGCCGCAGATACGCAGTATTTT. Protein: CASSKGGTSGRAADTQYF.

The rearrangement uses TRBV11-2 and TRBJ2-1; 10 nucleotides line up with TRBD2. This CDR3 has 15 residues. The ends lost 4 bases at V and 2 bases at J; junction bases unmatched: 2. Germline V lookup: CDR1 SGHAT, CDR2 FQNNGV. The chain's CDR3 is CASSWTSGTYNEQFF. The CDR3 coding sequence is TGTGCCAGCAGCTGGACTAGCGGAACCTACAATGAGCAGTTCTTC.

This rearrangement joins TRBV6-6 to TRBJ1-5; 11 bases map to TRBD1. The J segment lost 6 bases and the V segment lost 4 bases, leaving 5 bases of the junction unmatched. Per germline, CDR1 MNHNY and CDR2 SVGAGI (reference sequence). The length of the CDR3 is 15 residues. Here the CDR3 reads CASSSGQGAIQPQHF. Written as DNA, the CDR3 is TGTGCCAGCAGTTCCGGACAGGGGGCAATTCAGCCCCAGCATTTT.

This chain connects TRBV7-2 to TRBJ2-3; 13 positions agree with TRBD2. This CDR3 comprises 16 residues. J lost 3 bases, V lost 4 bases, and 4 bases had no gene match. Germline values: CDR1 SGHTA, CDR2 FQGNSA. The CDR3 coding sequence is TGTGCCAGCAGCTCCGGACTAGCGGGAGAAACAGATACGCAGTATTTT. Its protein product is CASSSGLAGETDTQYF. Drawing the rest from reference TRBV7-2 and TRBJ2-3, the complete variable domain is GAGVSQSPSNKVTEKGKDVELRCDPISGHTALYWYRQSLGQGLEFLIYFQGNSAPDKSGLPSDRFSAERTGGSVSTLTIQRTQQEDSAVYLCASSSGLAGETDTQYFGPGTRLTVL.

The chain is built from TRBV28 and TRBJ1-1, with TRBD1 identical over 9 bases. Germline trimming cut 4 bases from V and 6 bases from J; bases unmatched to any gene: 6. Looked up from germline, CDR1 is MDHEN and CDR2 is SYDVKM. CDR3 size: 14 residues. The CDR3 DNA follows: TGTGCCAGCAGTTCCTTGGACAGGGGCGCTGAAGCTTTCTTT. Translation: CASSSLDRGAEAFF.

This clone showed up just once. The V gene is TRBV18, the J gene TRBJ2-2, with D perhaps matching TRBD1 (5 bases). Trimming removed 1 base from V and 6 bases from J, with 6 bases in between. The CDR3 length is 13 residues. The germline gives CDR1 KGHSH, CDR2 LQKENI. CDR3 region: CASSPLQAGELFF. The CDR3 DNA reads TGTGCCAGCTCACCACTACAGGCCGGGGAGCTGTTTTTT.

The CDR3 DNA sequence: TGTGCCAGTAGCCAGGGACAGGGGGAGCTGTTTTTT. Translation: CASSQGQGELFF. The chain joins TRBV19 to TRBJ2-2, with 7 nucleotides matching TRBD1. In germline, CDR1 is LNHDA, CDR2 SQIVND (reference sequence). J lost 8 bases, V lost 6 bases, and 3 bases had no gene match. CDR3 length equals 12 residues.

DNA for the CDR3: TGTGCCAGCGACCAAAACACTGAAGCTTTCTTT. This sequence encodes CASDQNTEAFF. The chain employs TRBV30 and TRBJ1-1; D is unresolved. The germline V and J ends were trimmed by 8 bases and 2 bases, with 9 bases remaining between them. The CDR3 sequence is 11 residues long. Germline loops: CDR1 GTSNPN, CDR2 SVGIG (reference sequence).

The chain recombines TRBV13 with TRBJ2-3; 7 bases align to TRBD1. V gave up 1 base and J gave up 0 bases; unmatched junction bases: 10. Germline lookup yields CDR1 PRHDT and CDR2 FYEKMQ (reference sequence). The CDR3 length is 18 residues. The CDR3 bases are TGTGCCAGCAGCTTAGAGGACAGGAGTTATTTTAGCACAGATACGCAGTATTTT. Protein sequence: CASSLEDRSYFSTDTQYF.

V usage is TRBV7-3 and J usage is TRBJ1-6; 8 nucleotides agree with TRBD1. The CDR3 is 16 amino acids. V was pared by 1 base and J by 6 bases, with 5 bases of the junction left unmatched. Germline loops: CDR1 SGHTA, CDR2 FQGTGA. For the CDR3, the DNA is TGTGCCAGCAGCTTAAGGGCAGGGGGCTCTAATTCACCCCTCCACTTT. Translation: CASSLRAGGSNSPLHF.

This clone was picked up a small number of times. The gene calls are TRBV19 and TRBJ1-1; D might be TRBD1 (6 bases). The length of the CDR3 is 13 residues. Trimming cost V 8 bases and J 2 bases, with 12 bases left between them. Germline-derived CDR1 and CDR2 are LNHDA and SQIVND (reference sequence). This chain's CDR3 is CASQGQVNTEAFF. CDR3 nucleotide sequence: TGTGCCAGTCAGGGGCAGGTAAACACTGAAGCTTTCTTT.

This clone has a handful of counts. The V gene is TRBV4-3, the J gene TRBJ1-1; 9 nucleotides match TRBD1. Germline V gene lookup returns CDR1 LGHNA and CDR2 YSLEER. Trimming took 6 bases from V and 5 from J; bases not matched to a gene: 10. This CDR3 has 15 amino acids. CDR3 sequence (DNA): TGCGCCAGCAGACTCAACACAGGGGGCGCAACTGAAGCTTTCTTT. Its translation is CASRLNTGGATEAFF.

The genes are TRBV6-2 or TRBV6-3 and TRBJ2-7; TRBD1 might be the D (5 bases). This CDR3 comprises 15 residues. The germline CDR1 and CDR2 sequences are MNHEY and SVGEGT. The ends were cut back, 6 bases at V and 5 bases at J, with 20 bases in the middle. The CDR3 coding sequence is TGTGCCAGCAGCCCCCTAAGGGGCCCCCGGGACGAGCAGTACTTC. It encodes CASSPLRGPRDEQYF.

The chain carries TRBV29-1 and TRBJ2-1; possibly TRBD1 for D (8 bases). Trimming pared 5 bases from V and 7 bases from J, leaving 15 bases between. The germline V gene encodes CDR1 SQVTM and CDR2 ANQGSEA. The CDR3 has 13 amino acids. The chain's CDR3 is CSVRKQGGNEQFF. CDR3 DNA: TGCAGCGTTAGGAAACAGGGGGGGAATGAGCAGTTCTTC.

The rearrangement links TRBV28 to TRBJ1-5; a weak D match, TRBD1 (5 bases). V lost 4 bases, J lost 4 bases, and 17 bases lay in between. The CDR3 has 16 amino acids. The germline CDR1 and CDR2 sequences are MDHEN and SYDVKM. The CDR3 here is CASSSGTIVFNQPQHF. Here the CDR3 DNA reads TGTGCCAGCAGTTCCGGGACTATAGTTTTTAATCAGCCCCAGCATTTT.

DNA for the CDR3: TGTGCCAGTAGTAGCACAGAGTTGAACACCGGGGAGCTGTTTTTT. This translates into CASSSTELNTGELFF. This sequence joins TRBV19 and TRBJ2-2; D remains unclear. The CDR3 extends over 15 amino acids. CDR1 and CDR2 from the germline V gene are LNHDA and SQIVND (reference sequence). Trimming stripped 4 bases from V and 1 base from J, with 10 bases between.

This chain uses TRBV7-2 with TRBJ2-7; 8 bases align to TRBD1. V shed 3 bases and J 6 bases; nucleotides not matched to a gene: 10. The CDR3 has 15 amino acids. Germline loops: CDR1 SGHTA, CDR2 FQGNSA. CDR3 loop: CASSLSGTGSLEQYF. The CDR3 region has the DNA TGTGCCAGCAGCTTGTCCGGGACAGGATCCCTCGAGCAGTACTTC.

V usage is TRBV6-2 or TRBV6-3 and J usage is TRBJ1-1; a weak D match, TRBD1 (5 bases). Germline assignment: CDR1 MNHEY and CDR2 SVGEGT. V was trimmed by 5 bases and J by 2 bases, leaving 9 bases between them. The CDR3 contains 13 residues. CDR3 sequence reads: CASSHGGNTEAFF. In nucleotides, the CDR3 is TGTGCCAGCAGTCACGGGGGAAACACTGAAGCTTTCTTT.

The chain uses TRBV12-3 or TRBV12-4 and TRBJ1-2; the D gene is possibly TRBD1 (5 bases). V gave up 4 bases and J gave up 8 bases, with 11 bases separating them. The length of the CDR3 is 12 residues. CDR3 sequence (DNA): TGTGCCAGCAGTTCCAGGGATTTAGGCTACACCTTC. The encoded protein is CASSSRDLGYTF.

The rearrangement joins TRBV15 to TRBJ1-2, with 8 bases identical to TRBD1. V lost 0 bases to trimming and J lost 8 bases; unmatched junction nucleotides: 11. In germline, CDR1 is LNHNV, CDR2 YYDKDF (reference sequence). This CDR3 has 16 amino acids. The CDR3 loop reads CATSRDLEQGARGYTF. DNA for the CDR3: TGTGCCACCAGCAGAGATCTCGAGCAGGGGGCGCGCGGCTACACCTTC.